This is a list of T cell receptor beta chains from one sample in a study of beta chain features in type 1 diabetes. Generated by immunoSEQ multiplex PCR, the TCRdb table keeps only in-frame clones and is missing some. The table has roughly 170,000 clones, 10% to 15% seen once. The sequenced material came from central memory CD4+ T cells from blood. Every receptor here comes from a woman under 30 in good health. CDR3s include the opening cysteine and the closing phenylalanine or tryptophan. D genes are given only for firm matches. The size entry is marked missing in some rows and otherwise reads once, few, many or a size class.

NA | TRBJ2-1 | TRBV5-4 | few | CASSADSYNEQFF | TGTGCCAGCAGCGCAGACTCCTACAATGAGCAGTTCTTC
TRBD2 | TRBJ2-1 | TRBV7-2 | NA | CASTPGLAYNEQFF | TGTGCCAGCACCCCTGGACTAGCTTACAATGAGCAGTTCTTC
NA | TRBJ2-3 | TRBV6-6 | NA | CASTRGTDTQYF | TGTGCCAGCACTCGGGGCACAGATACGCAGTATTTT
TRBD1 | TRBJ1-1 | TRBV29-1 | few | CSVGTGRNTEAFF | TGCAGCGTTGGGACAGGAAGAAACACTGAAGCTTTCTTT
NA | TRBJ1-1 | TRBV7-9 | few | CASSLQRAVGQTFF | TGTGCCAGCAGCCTTCAGAGAGCTGTGGGGCAAACTTTCTTT
TRBD1 | TRBJ2-5 | TRBV7-9 | few | CASRPTGGASQYF | TGTGCCAGCAGACCGACAGGGGGCGCCTCCCAGTACTTC
NA | TRBJ2-1 | TRBV6-6 | NA | CASTQVNNEQFF | TGTGCCAGCACCCAGGTGAACAATGAGCAGTTCTTC
NA | TRBJ1-5 | TRBV6-6 | NA | CASRTGFTQPQHF | TGTGCCAGCAGAACAGGGTTCACTCAGCCCCAGCATTTT
TRBD2 | TRBJ2-3 | TRBV30 | few | CAWSPGLAARDTQYF | TGTGCCTGGAGCCCCGGACTAGCGGCTCGGGATACGCAGTATTTT
TRBD2 | TRBJ2-1 | TRBV27 | few | CASSFAAGGYNEQFF | TGTGCCAGCAGTTTTGCAGCGGGAGGATACAATGAGCAGTTCTTC
TRBD1 | TRBJ1-5 | TRBV18 | NA | CASSPGQGGQPQHF | TGTGCCAGCTCACCCGGACAGGGGGGCCAGCCCCAGCATTTT
NA | TRBJ2-2 | TRBV7-3 | NA | CASSLTPTNTGELFF | TGTGCCAGCAGCTTAACCCCTACGAACACCGGGGAGCTGTTTTTT
NA | TRBJ2-7 | TRBV7-8 | NA | CASSQVAQGGYEQYF | TGTGCCAGCAGCCAGGTGGCGCAGGGGGGTTATGAGCAGTACTTC
NA | TRBJ2-5 | TRBV29-1 | NA | CSVVDMGPRETQYF | TGCAGCGTGGTCGATATGGGGCCGAGGGAGACCCAGTACTTC
NA | TRBJ2-7 | TRBV6-5 | few | CASSYQVSSYEQYF | TGTGCCAGCAGTTACCAGGTCAGCTCCTACGAGCAGTACTTC
NA | TRBJ1-2 | TRBV28 | NA | CASKRGINYGYTF | TGTGCCAGCAAGAGGGGGATTAACTATGGCTACACCTTC
NA | TRBJ2-7 | TRBV5-6 | NA | CASSLLAGEQYF | TGTGCCAGCAGCTTGCTCGCCGGGGAGCAGTACTTC
NA | TRBJ2-6 | TRBV19 | few | CASRTDHLPSGANVLTF | TGTGCCAGTAGGACTGATCACCTTCCCTCTGGGGCCAACGTCCTGACTTTC
NA | TRBJ1-5 | TRBV20-1 | NA | CSAPLLGAQHF | TGCAGTGCCCCGCTGTTGGGAGCCCAGCATTTT
TRBD1 | TRBJ2-3 | TRBV19 | few | CASRKDARDRVRDTQYF | TGTGCCAGTAGAAAGGACGCCCGGGACAGGGTCCGAGATACGCAGTATTTT
TRBD1 | TRBJ2-1 | TRBV4-2 | NA | CASSRIRDRGRGRLGNNEQFF | TGTGCCAGCAGCCGGATCCGGGACAGGGGGCGAGGTCGACTTGGTAACAATGAGCAGTTCTTC
NA | TRBJ1-2 | TRBV20-1 | NA | CSARSNYGYTF | TGCAGTGCTAGGAGTAACTATGGCTACACCTTC
NA | TRBJ1-1 | TRBV18 | few | CASSPLGYAFF | TGTGCCAGCTCACCACTCGGTTACGCTTTCTTT
TRBD2 | TRBJ2-1 | TRBV27 | NA | CASMKRTSGSGSYNEQFF | TGTGCCAGCATGAAACGGACTAGCGGGAGTGGATCCTACAATGAGCAGTTCTTC
NA | TRBJ2-1 | TRBV29-1 | NA | CSVRSGEGYNEQFF | TGCAGCGTTAGGAGCGGAGAGGGCTACAATGAGCAGTTCTTC
NA | TRBJ2-3 | TRBV9 | many | CASSVERTDTQYF | TGTGCCAGCAGCGTAGAGCGCACAGATACGCAGTATTTT
TRBD2 | TRBJ2-7 | TRBV5-1 | few | CASSLVSGRTEQYF | TGCGCCAGCAGCTTGGTTAGCGGGAGGACCGAGCAGTACTTC
NA | TRBJ1-2 | TRBV27 | NA | CASRRGPYGYTF | TGTGCCAGCAGAAGGGGTCCCTATGGCTACACCTTC
NA | TRBJ1-4 | TRBV29-1 | NA | CSVQIITGTVNEKLFF | TGCAGCGTTCAGATTATTACCGGGACTGTGAATGAAAAACTGTTTTTT
NA | TRBJ2-5 | TRBV5-7 | NA | CASSFGFNGPGVVETQYF | TGTGCCAGCAGCTTTGGATTTAATGGTCCAGGGGTGGTAGAGACCCAGTACTTC
NA | TRBJ1-4 | TRBV4-2 | NA | CASSQGLNEKLFF | TGTGCCAGCAGCCAGGGGCTGAATGAAAAACTGTTTTTT
NA | TRBJ1-2 | TRBV6-1 | NA | CAGSPGQLYGYTF | TGTGCCGGATCGCCAGGACAGTTATATGGCTACACCTTC
TRBD2 | TRBJ2-7 | TRBV7-2 | few | CASSLAGLALDEQYF | TGTGCCAGCAGCTTAGCGGGACTAGCGTTGGACGAGCAGTACTTC
NA | TRBJ2-1 | TRBV6-5 | NA | CASTQTEPLQNEQFF | TGTGCCAGCACCCAGACAGAGCCACTACAAAATGAGCAGTTCTTC
NA | TRBJ2-1 | TRBV7-2 | few | CASSLVVNYNEQFF | TGTGCCAGCAGCTTAGTTGTTAATTACAATGAGCAGTTCTTC
NA | TRBJ2-7 | TRBV25-1 | NA | CASSDRGAGYGYEQYF | TGTGCCAGCAGCGACCGCGGGGCGGGCTACGGCTACGAGCAGTACTTC
TRBD1 | TRBJ1-3 | TRBV11-2 | NA | CASSYGQALSGNTIYF | TGTGCCAGCAGCTACGGACAGGCGCTCTCTGGAAACACCATATATTTT
TRBD1 | TRBJ1-1 | TRBV7-3 | NA | CASRPGQGNTEAFF | TGTGCCAGCAGACCGGGACAGGGGAACACTGAAGCTTTCTTT
TRBD2 | TRBJ2-3 | TRBV7-2 | few | CASSRGLAGIGDTQYF | TGTGCCAGCAGCCGGGGACTAGCGGGAATCGGGGATACGCAGTATTTT
NA | TRBJ1-2 | TRBV6-5 | few | CASSYTGDSLNGYTF | TGTGCCAGCAGTTACACTGGAGACAGTCTCAATGGCTACACCTTC
TRBD2 | TRBJ2-4 | TRBV6-1 | NA | CASSLRTSGKYF | TGTGCCAGCAGCTTAAGGACTAGCGGGAAGTACTTC
TRBD2 | TRBJ2-3 | TRBV5-4 | NA | CASRREGPDTQYF | TGTGCCAGCAGGCGGGAGGGCCCAGATACGCAGTATTTT
NA | TRBJ2-5 | TRBV28 | few | CASRIQATETQYF | TGTGCCAGCAGGATACAAGCGACCGAGACCCAGTACTTC
TRBD1 | TRBJ1-2 | TRBV2 | NA | CASRVGQGVNYGYTF | TGTGCCAGCAGGGTAGGACAGGGGGTCAACTATGGCTACACCTTC
TRBD1 | TRBJ2-5 | TRBV7-2 | few | CASSLGQGSETQYF | TGTGCCAGCAGCTTAGGACAGGGGTCGGAGACCCAGTACTTC
TRBD1 | TRBJ2-5 | TRBV7-2 | NA | CASSLARQGARETQYF | TGTGCCAGCAGCTTAGCACGACAGGGGGCCCGTGAGACCCAGTACTTC
TRBD1 | TRBJ2-2 | TRBV27 | few | CASRGDRGYGELFF | TGTGCCAGCAGAGGGGACAGGGGGTACGGGGAGCTGTTTTTT
TRBD2 | TRBJ2-1 | TRBV5-6 | few | CASIFGLAGPNEQFF | TGTGCCAGCATCTTCGGACTAGCGGGACCCAATGAGCAGTTCTTC
NA | TRBJ2-7 | TRBV7-3 | many | CASSLTFGSPNEQYF | TGTGCCAGCAGCTTAACGTTCGGGAGCCCCAACGAGCAGTACTTC
TRBD2 | TRBJ2-1 | TRBV7-3 | NA | CASSSSSGAYNEQFF | TGTGCCAGCAGCTCTTCTAGCGGGGCCTACAATGAGCAGTTCTTC
TRBD2 | TRBJ2-3 | TRBV28 | NA | CASRSSGRGEDTQYF | TGTGCCAGCAGATCTAGCGGGAGAGGGGAAGATACGCAGTATTTT
NA | TRBJ1-5 | TRBV30 | NA | CAWSWAGDFNQPQHF | TGTGCCTGGAGTTGGGCAGGTGATTTTAATCAGCCCCAGCATTTT
TRBD1 | TRBJ2-7 | TRBV27 | NA | CASSFSDRGLAHMEQYF | TGTGCCAGCAGTTTTTCCGACAGGGGGCTGGCTCATATGGAGCAGTACTTC
TRBD1 | TRBJ2-1 | TRBV5-4 | few | CASSSTGARNEQFF | TGTGCCAGCAGCTCAACAGGGGCGCGGAATGAGCAGTTCTTC
NA | TRBJ2-5 | TRBV4-2 | NA | CASSQDFEGSVQETQYF | TGTGCCAGCAGCCAAGATTTCGAGGGTTCGGTCCAAGAGACCCAGTACTTC